These T cell receptor beta chains were read from a single sample in a study of T cells in narcolepsy. Produced via immunoSEQ multiplex PCR; TCRdb's table is partial and in-frame only. Here the sample spans some 32,000 clones, roughly 82% being singletons. Sequenced material: CD45RA- memory CD4+ T cells from PBMCs. The receptors were gathered from a human donor with narcolepsy. Each CDR3 is given with its conserved first and last residue. D genes are given only for firm matches. Clone size is stated in some rows and not others, as once, few, many or a class when expanded.

clone size	D gene	J gene	V gene	CDR3 protein	CDR3 DNA
few	-	TRBJ1-4	TRBV6-1	CASREGGAAAEKLFF	TGTGCCAGCAGAGAGGGAGGGGCCGCTGCAGAAAAACTGTTTTTT
once	TRBD2	TRBJ2-1	TRBV29-1	CSVRTSGGDSDEQFF	TGCAGCGTTCGGACTAGCGGGGGAGACTCGGATGAGCAGTTCTTC
-	-	TRBJ1-4	TRBV7-8	CASSLAGGWDEKLFF	TGTGCCAGCAGCTTAGCCGGGGGCTGGGATGAAAAACTGTTTTTT
-	-	TRBJ1-1	TRBV28	CASSLIGQGNTEAFF	TGTGCCAGCAGTTTAATTGGGCAGGGGAACACTGAAGCTTTCTTT
-	-	TRBJ1-2	TRBV6-5	CASSKGNYGYTF	TGTGCCAGCAGTAAGGGTAACTATGGCTACACCTTC
once	-	TRBJ2-7	TRBV7-2	CASSLASASYEQYF	TGTGCCAGCAGCTTAGCGTCGGCTAGCTACGAGCAGTACTTC
-	-	TRBJ1-1	TRBV6-6	CASRDYTEAFF	TGTGCCAGCAGGGACTACACTGAAGCTTTCTTT
-	-	TRBJ1-2	TRBV28	CARRWLYGYTF	TGTGCCCGCAGGTGGCTCTATGGCTACACCTTC
-	-	TRBJ2-7	TRBV5-4	CASSWTDGYSYEQYF	TGTGCCAGCAGCTGGACTGACGGGTACTCCTACGAGCAGTACTTC
once	TRBD1	TRBJ2-3	TRBV5-4	CASSEQGTDTQYF	TGTGCCAGCAGTGAACAGGGGACAGATACGCAGTATTTT
-	-	TRBJ1-3	TRBV5-1	CASSPGGLGNTIYF	TGCGCCAGCAGCCCGGGGGGTCTCGGAAACACCATATATTTT
-	-	TRBJ1-1	TRBV6-5	CASSSDIYTEAFF	TGTGCCAGCAGCTCCGACATTTACACTGAAGCTTTCTTT
-	-	TRBJ1-1	TRBV18	CASSPGLNTEAFF	TGTGCCAGCTCACCGGGGCTGAACACTGAAGCTTTCTTT
-	TRBD2	TRBJ2-1	TRBV5-1	CASSGGLAGVNEQFF	TGCGCCAGCAGCGGGGGACTAGCGGGTGTTAATGAGCAGTTCTTC
few	-	TRBJ1-5	TRBV27	CASRNRDENQPQHF	TGTGCCAGCAGAAACCGGGACGAAAATCAGCCCCAGCATTTT
-	-	TRBJ2-7	TRBV6-4	CASSDSGVYEQYF	TGTGCCAGCAGTGACTCGGGGGTCTACGAGCAGTACTTC
-	-	TRBJ1-1	TRBV2	CASSRQRDTEAFF	TGTGCCAGCAGTCGGCAAAGAGACACTGAAGCTTTCTTT
few	-	TRBJ2-1	TRBV6-1	CASSETGGAYNEQFF	TGTGCCAGCAGTGAAACCGGTGGGGCTTACAATGAGCAGTTCTTC
-	TRBD1	TRBJ1-1	TRBV6-1	CASSKDRVGRTEAFF	TGTGCCAGCAGCAAAGACAGGGTCGGAAGGACTGAAGCTTTCTTT
-	-	TRBJ2-1	TRBV6-4	CASSRDTFYNEQFF	TGTGCCAGCAGTAGAGACACCTTCTACAATGAGCAGTTCTTC
few	-	TRBJ2-2	TRBV5-1	CASSVEGSTGELFF	TGCGCCAGCTCGGTAGAGGGTTCCACCGGGGAGCTGTTTTTT
-	TRBD2	TRBJ2-3	TRBV10-3	CAIRRGGPADTQYF	TGTGCCATCAGGCGGGGGGGCCCGGCAGATACGCAGTATTTT
-	TRBD1	TRBJ1-2	TRBV6-1	CASTPGQGFNGYTF	TGTGCCAGCACTCCCGGACAGGGTTTCAATGGCTACACCTTC
-	TRBD2	TRBJ2-3	TRBV5-4	CASSLGTSGPYGTDTQYF	TGTGCCAGCAGCTTGGGGACTAGCGGACCGTACGGCACAGATACGCAGTATTTT
-	-	TRBJ1-3	TRBV7-9	CASSPRVVSGNTIYF	TGTGCCAGCAGCCCTCGGGTGGTCTCTGGAAACACCATATATTTT
-	-	TRBJ1-6	TRBV2	CASSEGAYNSPLHF	TGTGCCAGCAGTGAGGGGGCCTATAATTCACCCCTCCACTTT
few	-	TRBJ1-2	TRBV5-1	CASRPDQAHYGYTF	TGCGCCAGCAGACCGGACCAAGCGCACTATGGCTACACCTTC
-	-	TRBJ2-1	TRBV5-5	CASSLTGRAGYNEQFF	TGTGCCAGCAGCTTGACAGGGCGGGCGGGCTACAATGAGCAGTTCTTC
-	TRBD2	TRBJ2-2	TRBV18	CASSPKRGSASGELFF	TGTGCCAGCTCACCCAAGCGGGGGAGTGCGAGTGGGGAGCTGTTTTTT
-	-	TRBJ1-1	TRBV5-1	CASSFGQKETEAFF	TGCGCCAGCAGCTTTGGGCAGAAGGAGACTGAAGCTTTCTTT
-	TRBD1	TRBJ2-5	TRBV13	CASSFGQGGFGETQYF	TGTGCCAGCAGCTTCGGACAGGGCGGTTTTGGAGAGACCCAGTACTTC
-	-	TRBJ2-1	TRBV19	CASSSSGRLGEQFF	TGTGCCAGTAGTTCCAGCGGTCGGCTGGGTGAGCAGTTCTTC
-	-	TRBJ1-5	TRBV2	CASSESGRNQPQHF	TGTGCCAGCAGTGAGTCAGGGAGAAATCAGCCCCAGCATTTT
-	-	TRBJ2-5	TRBV27	CASSLSSWETQYF	TGTGCCAGCAGTTTATCGTCGTGGGAGACCCAGTACTTC
-	-	TRBJ1-2	TRBV5-4	CASSLKGTGTLRGHTF	TGTGCCAGCAGCTTGAAAGGGACCGGGACCCTTAGGGGCCACACCTTC
-	-	TRBJ1-5	TRBV28	CASSRQASNQPQHF	TGTGCCAGTTCCCGACAGGCTAGCAATCAGCCCCAGCATTTT
-	-	TRBJ2-1	TRBV18	CASSPSSANHGNSYNEQFF	TGTGCCAGCTCACCATCATCGGCCAACCATGGCAACTCCTACAATGAGCAGTTCTTC
-	-	TRBJ1-6	TRBV5-4	CASSLGVSYNSPLHF	TGTGCCAGCAGCTTGGGGGTCTCCTATAATTCACCCCTCCACTTT
-	TRBD1	TRBJ2-3	TRBV6-1	CASTEGDRVTDTQYF	TGTGCCAGCACCGAGGGTGACAGGGTGACAGATACGCAGTATTTT